A selection of T cell receptor beta chains follows, all from one sample in a study of T cell repertoires in cytomegalovirus infection. MiXCR, run by TCRdb on the reads, gives a single entry per CDR3 protein. The sample lists 250,000 to 350,000 distinct CDR3 sequences, more than 20% occurring once. The sample taken for sequencing was PBMCs. The receptors originated from a human donor in good health (CMV status not recorded). Some clones in this sample may be carry-over from other donors' samples. Each CDR3 is given with its conserved first and last residue. The order of the fields is D gene, J gene, CDR3 length, clone size, V gene, CDR3 DNA, CDR3 protein. The D gene is left open where the match is weak. A row's size may be missing; if present it is once, few, many or a size class.

d_gene: NA; j_gene: TRBJ2-1; len: 12; abundance: many; v_gene: TRBV7-2; CDR3nt: TGTGCCAGCAGTCGGAGGGGTGATGAGCAGTTCTTC; CDR3aa: CASSRRGDEQFF
d_gene: NA; j_gene: TRBJ1-5; len: 15; abundance: NA; v_gene: TRBV6-6; CDR3nt: TGTGCCAGCAGCCCGGGACGGCTTGGAAGCCAGCCCCAGCATTTT; CDR3aa: CASSPGRLGSQPQHF
d_gene: NA; j_gene: TRBJ2-1; len: 13; abundance: few; v_gene: TRBV7-6; CDR3nt: TGTGCCAGCAGCCGAAGCTCCTACAATGAGCAGTTCTTC; CDR3aa: CASSRSSYNEQFF
d_gene: TRBD1; j_gene: TRBJ1-1; len: 14; abundance: NA; v_gene: TRBV5-1; CDR3nt: TGCGCCAGCTGGGGACAGGCTCTGAACACTGAAGCTTTCTTT; CDR3aa: CASWGQALNTEAFF
d_gene: NA; j_gene: TRBJ1-1; len: 12; abundance: once; v_gene: TRBV28; CDR3nt: TGTGCCAGCAGTTTATCTAGAACTGAAGCTTTCTTT; CDR3aa: CASSLSRTEAFF
d_gene: NA; j_gene: TRBJ2-4; len: 13; abundance: NA; v_gene: TRBV10-1; CDR3nt: TGCGCCAGCAGTGAAGTCCAGGGCGGCATTCAGTACTTC; CDR3aa: CASSEVQGGIQYF
d_gene: NA; j_gene: TRBJ2-7; len: 12; abundance: many; v_gene: TRBV28; CDR3nt: TGTGCCAGCAGTTCGGGACTCCCAGAGGGAGAGTTC; CDR3aa: CASSSGLPEGEF
d_gene: NA; j_gene: TRBJ1-3; len: 15; abundance: NA; v_gene: TRBV28; CDR3nt: TGTGCCAGCAGGCTCCTCGACAGAGTTGGAAACACCATATATTTT; CDR3aa: CASRLLDRVGNTIYF
d_gene: NA; j_gene: TRBJ2-4; len: 13; abundance: NA; v_gene: TRBV7-3; CDR3nt: TGTGCCAGCAGCTTAGTAGAGGGAGACATTCAGTACTTC; CDR3aa: CASSLVEGDIQYF
d_gene: NA; j_gene: TRBJ1-5; len: 13; abundance: NA; v_gene: TRBV29-1; CDR3nt: TGCAGCGTTGGGGGGAGGGGTGGTCAGCCCCAGCATTTT; CDR3aa: CSVGGRGGQPQHF
d_gene: NA; j_gene: TRBJ1-3; len: 15; abundance: few; v_gene: TRBV30; CDR3nt: TGTGCCTGGAGTGTACAAGACAGACCTGGAAACACCATATATTTT; CDR3aa: CAWSVQDRPGNTIYF
d_gene: NA; j_gene: TRBJ2-2; len: 12; abundance: NA; v_gene: TRBV19; CDR3nt: TGTGCCTCCAAGGACTTCACCGGGGAGCTGTTTTTT; CDR3aa: CASKDFTGELFF
d_gene: NA; j_gene: TRBJ2-7; len: 14; abundance: many; v_gene: TRBV28; CDR3nt: TGTGCCAGCAGTTTAGGGGACCGGACCTACGAGCAGTACTTC; CDR3aa: CASSLGDRTYEQYF
d_gene: TRBD1; j_gene: TRBJ2-7; len: 15; abundance: once; v_gene: TRBV29-1; CDR3nt: TGCAGCGTTGAAGATCCCGGACAGGGCTTCTACGAGCAGTACTTC; CDR3aa: CSVEDPGQGFYEQYF
d_gene: NA; j_gene: TRBJ2-1; len: 15; abundance: few; v_gene: TRBV5-6; CDR3nt: TGTGCCAGCAGCTCCTCACTAGCCCCGTACAATGAGCAGTTCTTC; CDR3aa: CASSSSLAPYNEQFF
d_gene: NA; j_gene: TRBJ2-6; len: 15; abundance: NA; v_gene: TRBV6-2/TRBV6-3; CDR3nt: TGTGCCAGCAGCCACACCTTCTCTGGGGCCAACGTCCTGACTTTC; CDR3aa: CASSHTFSGANVLTF
d_gene: NA; j_gene: TRBJ2-7; len: 13; abundance: few; v_gene: TRBV20-1; CDR3nt: TGCAGTGCTTCCGGGACCCCACACTACGAGCAGTACTTC; CDR3aa: CSASGTPHYEQYF
d_gene: TRBD1; j_gene: TRBJ2-1; len: 16; abundance: NA; v_gene: TRBV11-2; CDR3nt: TGTGCCAGCAGCTCTACAGGGGGCAATTCCTACAATGAGCAGTTCTTC; CDR3aa: CASSSTGGNSYNEQFF
d_gene: NA; j_gene: TRBJ2-5; len: 13; abundance: few; v_gene: TRBV10-3; CDR3nt: TGTGCCATCAGAGTAGCGGTCCAAGAGACCCAGTACTTC; CDR3aa: CAIRVAVQETQYF
d_gene: NA; j_gene: TRBJ1-6; len: 15; abundance: many; v_gene: TRBV7-2; CDR3nt: TGTGCCAGCAGACGTCGTTCAGGCGTAAATTCACCCCTCCACTTT; CDR3aa: CASRRRSGVNSPLHF
d_gene: TRBD1; j_gene: TRBJ2-7; len: 15; abundance: many; v_gene: TRBV7-6; CDR3nt: TGTGCCAGCAGCTCTCCGGGACAGGGCCTCTACGAGCAGTACTTC; CDR3aa: CASSSPGQGLYEQYF
d_gene: NA; j_gene: TRBJ2-7; len: 11; abundance: few; v_gene: TRBV28; CDR3nt: TGTGCCAGCGGGGGCCACTACGAGCAGTACTTC; CDR3aa: CASGGHYEQYF
d_gene: NA; j_gene: TRBJ2-7; len: 15; abundance: NA; v_gene: TRBV6-8; CDR3nt: TGTGCCAGCAGTTATGTTCAGTCCCAAGCCTACGAGCAGTACTTC; CDR3aa: CASSYVQSQAYEQYF
d_gene: NA; j_gene: TRBJ1-1; len: 13; abundance: once; v_gene: TRBV3-1; CDR3nt: TGTGCCAGCAGCCAAGTCAAGAACACTGAAGCTTTCTTT; CDR3aa: CASSQVKNTEAFF
d_gene: NA; j_gene: TRBJ2-7; len: 16; abundance: few; v_gene: TRBV20-1; CDR3nt: TGCAGTGCCACTCCCGATCGACAGGCCGCATGGAGTGAGCAGTACTTC; CDR3aa: CSATPDRQAAWSEQYF
d_gene: NA; j_gene: TRBJ2-7; len: 13; abundance: NA; v_gene: TRBV27; CDR3nt: TGTGCCAGCAGAAACAGGGCTACCGACGAGCAGTACTTC; CDR3aa: CASRNRATDEQYF